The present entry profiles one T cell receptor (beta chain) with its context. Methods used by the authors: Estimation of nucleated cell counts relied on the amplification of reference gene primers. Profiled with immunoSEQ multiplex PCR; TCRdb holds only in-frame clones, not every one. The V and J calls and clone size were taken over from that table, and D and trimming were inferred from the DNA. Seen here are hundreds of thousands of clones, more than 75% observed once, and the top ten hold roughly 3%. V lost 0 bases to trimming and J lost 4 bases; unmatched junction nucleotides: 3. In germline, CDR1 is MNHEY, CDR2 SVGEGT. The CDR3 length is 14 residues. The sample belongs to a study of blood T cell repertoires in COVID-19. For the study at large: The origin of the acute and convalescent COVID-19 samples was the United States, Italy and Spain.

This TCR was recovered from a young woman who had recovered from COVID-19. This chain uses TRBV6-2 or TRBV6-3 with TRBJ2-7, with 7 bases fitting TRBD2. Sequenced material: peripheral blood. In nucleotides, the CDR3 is TGTGCCAGCAGTTACTCTAGCGGGTATTACGAGCAGTACGTC. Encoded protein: CASSYSSGYYEQYV.